This section outlines one TCR beta chain sequence together with its context. The antigen is undetermined. The entry originates in a study of OX40 agonist ivuxolimab in advanced cancers. CDR1 is SEHNR, CDR2 FQNEAQ, per germline (reference sequence). The CDR3 totals 10 residues. Between the trimmed V and J ends, which lost 8 bases and 15 bases, there was a span of 14 bases. Study-level findings and limits: In CD8+ T cells, expanded clones were on average more numerous than in CD4+.

The data were produced by immunoSEQ multiplex PCR, yet TCRdb's version contains in-frame clones alone and is incomplete. The sample yields tens of thousands of clones, roughly 90% seen once. The chain has TRBV7-9 and TRBJ2-1; D is unresolved. This TCR was sampled from an adult with an advanced solid tumor such as melanoma, head and neck, liver or kidney cancer. The sequencing used CD4+ or CD8+ T cells sorted from blood, collected in a trial of the OX40 agonist ivuxolimab. Here the CDR3 reads CASPAARGFF. Written as DNA, the CDR3 is TGTGCCAGCCCCGCTGCTCGAGGGTTCTTC.